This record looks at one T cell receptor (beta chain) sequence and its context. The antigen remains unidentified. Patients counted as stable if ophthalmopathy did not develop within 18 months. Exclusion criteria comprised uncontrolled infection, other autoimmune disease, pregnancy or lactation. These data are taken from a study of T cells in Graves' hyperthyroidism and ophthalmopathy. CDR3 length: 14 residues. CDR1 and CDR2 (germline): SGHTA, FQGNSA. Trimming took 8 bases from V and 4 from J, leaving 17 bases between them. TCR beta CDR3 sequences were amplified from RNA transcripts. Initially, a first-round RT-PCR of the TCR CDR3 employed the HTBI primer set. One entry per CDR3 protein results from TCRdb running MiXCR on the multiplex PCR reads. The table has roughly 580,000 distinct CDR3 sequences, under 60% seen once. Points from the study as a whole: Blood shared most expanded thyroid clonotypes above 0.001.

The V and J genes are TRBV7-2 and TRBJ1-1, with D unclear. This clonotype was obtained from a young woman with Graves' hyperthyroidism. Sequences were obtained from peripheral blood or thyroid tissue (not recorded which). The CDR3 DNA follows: TGTGCCAGCTCATCAACGGGGTTGGTCACTGAAGCTTTCTTT. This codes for CASSSTGLVTEAFF.